This T cell receptor (beta chain) comes out of a study of T cell responses to AZD1222 COVID-19 vaccine. Assay: immunoSEQ multiplex PCR; the TCRdb copy retains only in-frame clones and omits some. Among around 140,000 clones listed, around 93% were seen once. V lost 0 bases and J lost 2, with 12 bases in between. The germline V gene has CDR1 KGHSH and CDR2 LQKENI. The CDR3 contains 16 residues. V usage is TRBV18 and J usage is TRBJ2-3; TRBD2 might be the D (7 bases). The sequence was collected from an adult who received the AZD1222 COVID-19 vaccine. The sequencing here drew on peripheral blood, taken 28 days after the second AZD1222 dose. CDR3 sequence (DNA): TGTGCCAGCTCACCACCTGGCGGGGGCCTCACAGATACGCAGTATTTT. Translated, it gives CASSPPGGGLTDTQYF.